This T cell receptor beta chain stems from a study of T cells in Graves' hyperthyroidism and ophthalmopathy. RNA transcripts served as the template for amplifying TCR beta CDR3 regions. The HTBI primer set drove a first-round RT-PCR of the TCR CDR3. TCRdb recomputed calls from the multiplex PCR reads with MiXCR, one row per CDR3 protein. The repertoire holds over 150,000 distinct CDR3 sequences, with less than 20% as singletons. This clonotype was observed at least ten times. The V end lost 0 bases, the J end lost 1 base, and 10 bases lay between the germline ends. Germline CDR1 is SGHRS and CDR2 is YFSETQ. The CDR3 extends over 15 amino acids.

The chain links TRBV5-1 to TRBJ1-1; D gene uncertain. The clonotype comes from a woman aged 45 to 65 with Graves' hyperthyroidism. Sequencing was done on a sample of blood. CDR3 residues: CASSLVVGKNTEAFF. CDR3 bases: TGCGCCAGCAGCTTGGTCGTAGGCAAGAACACTGAAGCTTTCTTT.